These T cell receptor beta chains were read from a single sample in a study of cytomegalovirus exposure and HLA in healthy donors. Produced via immunoSEQ multiplex PCR; TCRdb's table is partial and in-frame only. The sample has about 120,000 clones; 65% to 80% are singletons. The sample comprised PBMCs. All receptors derive from a female donor in good health and CMV-seronegative. CDR3s include the opening cysteine and the closing phenylalanine or tryptophan. D genes are given only for firm matches. Clone size, where shown, is once, few, many, or a class for clones that have expanded.

CDR3 protein	CDR3 DNA	D gene	V gene	J gene	clone size
CASSAYRVATNEKLFF	TGCGCCAGCAGCGCCTACAGGGTCGCAACTAATGAAAAACTGTTTTTT	.	TRBV5-1	TRBJ1-4	.
CASSKPTGGGEKLFF	TGTGCCAGCAGTAAACCAACAGGGGGAGGTGAAAAACTGTTTTTT	TRBD1	TRBV25-1	TRBJ1-4	.
CASSGLPGNEQFF	TGTGCCAGCTCCGGGTTGCCCGGGAATGAGCAGTTCTTC	.	TRBV6-5	TRBJ2-1	.
CASRVTSGSYNEQFF	TGTGCCAGCAGGGTCACCTCGGGGTCCTACAATGAGCAGTTCTTC	.	TRBV2	TRBJ2-1	once
CASSFSGEKETQYF	TGTGCCAGCAGCTTTAGCGGAGAGAAAGAGACCCAGTACTTC	.	TRBV13	TRBJ2-5	.
CASSLAALNTGELFF	TGTGCCAGCAGCTTAGCGGCTCTGAACACCGGGGAGCTGTTTTTT	.	TRBV7-8	TRBJ2-2	.
CASSVTSGGTYEQYF	TGTGCCAGTAGTGTCACTAGCGGGGGCACCTACGAGCAGTACTTC	TRBD2	TRBV19	TRBJ2-7	.
CAISGGAGDEQFF	TGTGCCATCAGTGGAGGAGCGGGGGATGAGCAGTTCTTC	TRBD2	TRBV10-3	TRBJ2-1	.
CATSSYGADNNYGYTF	TGTGCCACCAGCAGTTACGGCGCGGATAATAACTATGGCTACACCTTC	.	TRBV15	TRBJ1-2	.
CATSRPGGGEETQYF	TGTGCCACCAGCAGGCCGGGGGGTGGCGAAGAGACCCAGTACTTC	TRBD2	TRBV15	TRBJ2-5	.
CAISDPTGASGNTIYF	TGTGCCATCAGTGACCCAACAGGGGCAAGCGGAAACACCATATATTTT	TRBD1	TRBV10-3	TRBJ1-3	.
CAWSLQAAYTEAFF	TGTGCCTGGAGTCTTCAGGCAGCTTACACTGAAGCTTTCTTT	.	TRBV30	TRBJ1-1	few
CASSQALARPLHF	TGCGCCAGCAGCCAAGCGCTGGCCCGACCCCTCCACTTT	.	TRBV4-3	TRBJ1-6	few
CASTLTVNTEAFF	TGTGCCAGCACCTTGACAGTGAACACTGAAGCTTTCTTT	.	TRBV7-9	TRBJ1-1	.
CASSRGTQETQYF	TGTGCCAGCAGCAGGGGAACCCAAGAGACCCAGTACTTC	.	TRBV7-3	TRBJ2-5	.
CASSLFPPSERGNEQFF	TGCGCCAGCAGCTTGTTTCCCCCATCGGAGCGCGGTAATGAGCAGTTCTTC	.	TRBV5-1	TRBJ2-1	.
CASSYNTANTEAFF	TGTGCCAGCAGTTATAACACAGCGAACACTGAAGCTTTCTTT	.	TRBV6-5	TRBJ1-1	.
CASRTGVGGYTF	TGTGCCAGCAGGACGGGGGTTGGAGGCTACACCTTC	.	TRBV27	TRBJ1-2	.
CASSRTVNTEAFF	TGTGCCAGCAGTAGGACAGTGAACACTGAAGCTTTCTTT	.	TRBV6-5	TRBJ1-1	.